This TCR beta chain was profiled in a study of T cell repertoires in cytomegalovirus infection (dated by TCRdb to between 2018 and 2021). General notes on the study: The peptide stimulations were aimed at well-studied HLA-B-restricted epitopes as well as recently identified HLA-C-restricted CMV epitopes, whose presentation resists viral immunomodulation. Donor HLA type was relevant to the analysis, because carriage of CMV infection together with the matching HLA type was indicated by public TCR beta signatures.

Regarding this clonotype: Its antigen is unknown. No base qualities exist here, and no much larger clone lies one base off it.

The treatment or condition label corresponds to: in vitro stimulation with specific CMV peptide epitopes to enrich CMV-specific T cells. Sequencing was carried out with an Illumina HiSeq 1500. TCRdb trimmed the raw reads at Q25, called clones with MiXCR and kept productive beta chains. Entries are consolidated by CDR3 protein sequence, retaining the most common genes and DNA. Within this sample are under 450,000 distinct CDR3 sequences, with about 34% of them counted one time only. 13% of the sample belongs to the ten largest clones. What the research found in general, with its limitations: The ex vivo response was dominated by HLA-C-restricted CMV-specific TCR beta clonotypes, and the single most frequent clonotype in two of eight donors was supplied by these HLA-C-restricted clonotypes. In both this cohort and an independent cohort of 350 to 400 donors, the cumulative frequency of public TCR beta family members distinguished carriers of CMV infection plus the relevant HLA type.

The CDR3 goes from the cysteine to the phenylalanine over 15 residues. The DNA shown is the 45-base CDR3, in frame from base 1. At the junction V is shortened by 5 bases and J by 5 bases, with 18 bases in between. In the germline V gene, CDR1 corresponds to MNHNS and CDR2 to SASEGT. The sequence joins TRBV6-1 to TRBJ1-2, and TRBD1 may be the D gene, going by 5 matching bases. This material consisted of cultured PBMCs, taken from culture after CMV antigen stimulation. The sequence was collected from a human donor in good health (CMV status not recorded). Some clones in this sample may be carry-over from other donors' samples. Read as DNA, the sequence is TGTGCCAGCAGTTACCCCGGGGGAGGTTCTTATGGCTACACCTTC. This sequence encodes CASSYPGGGSYGYTF.